The 32 T cell receptor beta chains given below trace back to one sample, sequenced in a study of shared clonotypes between healthy human individuals. The method was immunoSEQ multiplex PCR; TCRdb's version includes in-frame clones alone and lacks a portion of them. The repertoire consists of some 2,500,000 clones, with around 90% occurring once and the leading ten covering 0.37%. The sequencing input was naive CD4+ T cells from PBMCs. Subset reported: CD45RA+ positively selected. These receptors originate from a man in his late teens or twenties in good health. Some clones in this sample may be carry-over from other donors' samples.

CDR3 sequence (DNA): TGTGCCAGCGTTCTAGCGGGCACAGATACGCAGTATTTT. Encoded protein: CASVLAGTDTQYF. The chain employs TRBV6-6 and TRBJ2-3; TRBD2 matches at 7 bases. With 8 bases clipped from V and 1 base from J, the junction kept 3 bases outside the gene matches. Looked up from germline, CDR1 is MNHNY and CDR2 is SVGAGI (reference sequence). The CDR3 totals 13 residues.

The V and J genes are TRBV27 and TRBJ2-1; 7 bases are shared with TRBD2. Germline CDR1 is MNHEY and CDR2 is SMNVEV (reference sequence). Trimming took 1 base from V and 5 from J; bases not matched to a gene: 17. This CDR3 region has 19 residues. The CDR3 DNA reads TGTGCCAGCAGTTTATTGGCCGCCTTAGAATGGGGGGGAGACAATGAGCAGTTCTTC. Translation gives CASSLLAALEWGGDNEQFF.

J is TRBJ2-1 and V is TRBV19; 7 bases agree with TRBD2. V was clipped by 5 bases and J by 10 bases; unmatched bases: 17. This CDR3 has 16 residues. CDR1 and CDR2 (germline): LNHDA, SQIVND (reference sequence). The CDR3 loop is CASSGAWAGAIIEQFF. Written as DNA, the CDR3 is TGTGCCAGTAGTGGTGCGTGGGCGGGAGCGATCATCGAGCAGTTCTTC.

CDR3 DNA sequence: TGTGCCAGCAGCTTCAACCGGGACACGAACACCGGGGAGCTGTTTTTT. Amino acids: CASSFNRDTNTGELFF. The chain joins TRBV13 to TRBJ2-2, with D possibly TRBD1 on 6 matching bases. This CDR3 is 16 amino acids long. Trimming took 3 bases from V and 0 from J, leaving 11 bases between them. From germline, CDR1 is PRHDT and CDR2 FYEKMQ (reference sequence).

The CDR3 coding sequence is TGTGCCAGCTCACCATACCAGGGAACCACAGATACGCAGTATTTT. Its translation: CASSPYQGTTDTQYF. The J gene is TRBJ2-3, the V gene TRBV18; D is possibly TRBD1 (5 bases). V was pared by 2 bases and J by 2 bases, with 11 bases between. The CDR3 is 15 amino acids. Germline V gives CDR1 KGHSH, CDR2 LQKENI.

The V and J genes are TRBV28 and TRBJ2-2, with a possible D match to TRBD1 (6 bases). Trimming shortened V by 5 bases and J by 7 bases, and 23 bases separated the two germline ends. This CDR3 has 17 residues. The germline V gene has CDR1 MDHEN and CDR2 SYDVKM. The CDR3: CASSLRSLRGRGGELFF. The CDR3 nucleotides are TGTGCCAGCAGTCTCCGCTCACTTAGGGGGAGAGGCGGGGAGCTGTTTTTT.

The V and J genes are TRBV4-2 and TRBJ2-7; the match to TRBD2 covers 10 bases. J was trimmed by 3 bases and V by 4 bases; bases with no gene match: 12. CDR1 is LGHNA and CDR2 is YNFKEQ in the germline V gene. The CDR3 has 17 amino acids. CDR3 residues: CASSRSLRLAGDYEQYF. CDR3 coding DNA: TGTGCCAGCAGCCGCAGCCTCCGACTAGCGGGTGACTACGAGCAGTACTTC.

V usage is TRBV7-2 and J usage is TRBJ2-1; 10 bases match TRBD2. J lost 9 bases, V lost 1 base, and 9 bases had no gene match. The germline V gene encodes CDR1 SGHTA and CDR2 FQGNSA. CDR3 length: 16 residues. CDR3 sequence (DNA): TGTGCCAGCAGCTTAGTCGGCTCTAGCGGGAGTGGTGAGCAGTTCTTC. Its translation: CASSLVGSSGSGEQFF.

V and J are TRBV9 and TRBJ2-5; tentative D call: TRBD1 (5 bases). CDR3 length equals 16 residues. CDR1 is SGDLS and CDR2 is YYNGEE in the germline V gene. The ends were cut back, 0 bases at V and 4 bases at J, with 16 bases in the middle. The CDR3, as DNA: TGTGCCAGCAGCGTAGCAGGCAGGGAAGGGGCAGAGACCCAGTACTTC. Its translation is CASSVAGREGAETQYF.

The chain carries TRBV29-1 and TRBJ1-1; TRBD1 matches 10 bases. This CDR3 has 14 amino acids. J lost 2 bases, V lost 4 bases, and 4 bases had no gene match. Germline CDR1 SQVTM, CDR2 ANQGSEA. The CDR3 reads CSVVRTGGNTEAFF. The CDR3 nucleotides read TGCAGCGTTGTGAGGACAGGGGGAAACACTGAAGCTTTCTTT. The variable domain in full, with the rest retrieved from reference TRBV29-1 and TRBJ1-1, is SAVISQKPSRDICQRGTSLTIQCQVDSQVTMMFWYRQQPGQSLTLIATANQGSEATYESGFVIDKFPISRPNLTFSTLTVSNMSPEDSSIYLCSVVRTGGNTEAFFGQGTRLTVV.

The gene calls are TRBV18 and TRBJ2-3; D is uncertain. The CDR3 has 14 residues. Trimming took 3 bases from V and 2 from J, leaving 9 bases between them. CDR1 and CDR2 from the germline V gene are KGHSH and LQKENI. In DNA, the CDR3 is TGTGCCAGCTCACCGCTGGGGTTCACAGATACGCAGTATTTT. This encodes CASSPLGFTDTQYF.

A remark on this clone: Additional DNA sequences in this sample encode the identical CDR3. This chain links TRBV2 with TRBJ1-1, with D unresolved. V was shortened by 3 bases and J by 1 base, with 6 bases between the two germline ends. CDR1 and CDR2 from the germline V gene are SNHLY and FYNNEI. The CDR3 sequence is 13 residues long. The DNA of the CDR3 is TGTGCCAGCAGTGACGAGAGGAACACTGAAGCTTTCTTT. Amino acid sequence: CASSDERNTEAFF.

This chain joins TRBV5-1 and TRBJ1-2; D not certain. V lost 5 bases and J 5 bases, leaving 13 bases between the germline ends. The CDR3 runs to 13 residues. In germline, CDR1 is SGHRS, CDR2 YFSETQ. CDR3 residues: CASSTSVGYGYTF. The CDR3 nucleotides are TGCGCCAGCAGTACTTCTGTCGGGTATGGCTACACCTTC.

The chain has TRBV19 and TRBJ1-1, with 10 bases fitting TRBD1. V lost 2 bases and J lost 5; bases outside the gene matches: 11. Germline V gives CDR1 LNHDA, CDR2 SQIVND (reference sequence). The CDR3 consists of 17 residues. CDR3 residues: CASSIRRTGGGRTEAFF. CDR3 DNA: TGTGCCAGTAGTATAAGGCGGACAGGGGGTGGGCGGACTGAAGCTTTCTTT.

The rearrangement links TRBV6-6 to TRBJ1-1; D is unclear. V shed 2 bases and J shed 3 bases, with 7 bases lying between them. Germline V CDR1 and CDR2: MNHNY, SVGAGI (reference sequence). The CDR3 contains 13 residues. In nucleotides, the CDR3 is TGTGCCAGCAGTTACGGAAGCGACACTGAAGCTTTCTTT. Translating it yields CASSYGSDTEAFF.

V and J are TRBV5-1 and TRBJ2-5; no reliable D call. This CDR3 spans 13 amino acids. Germline loops: CDR1 SGHRS, CDR2 YFSETQ. V was shortened by 0 bases and J by 5 bases, with 8 bases between the two germline ends. The CDR3 here is CASSLERWETQYF. The CDR3 coding sequence is TGCGCCAGCAGCTTGGAAAGGTGGGAGACCCAGTACTTC.

This rearrangement joins TRBV28 to TRBJ2-1; TRBD2 agrees at 9 bases. The CDR3 spans 15 residues. V gave up 5 bases and J gave up 9 bases; unmatched junction bases: 11. Germline lookup yields CDR1 MDHEN and CDR2 SYDVKM. CDR3 nucleotide sequence: TGTGCCAGCAGTCTGGGAGGCGGGAGGGGGGGTGAGCAGTTCTTC. This encodes CASSLGGGRGGEQFF.

The J gene is TRBJ1-3, the V gene TRBV18; no clear D. CDR3 length: 17 residues. The germline CDR1 and CDR2 sequences are KGHSH and LQKENI. V shed 1 base and J shed 1 base, with 14 bases lying between them. CDR3 sequence reads: CASSPRATQVSGNTIYF. In nucleotides, the CDR3 is TGTGCCAGCTCACCACGAGCCACGCAAGTTTCTGGAAACACCATATATTTT.

The gene calls are TRBV5-1 and TRBJ1-1, with D perhaps matching TRBD1 (6 bases). This CDR3 is built from 14 residues. V lost 3 bases, J lost 0 bases, and 9 bases lay in between. Germline CDR1 and CDR2: SGHRS and YFSETQ. CDR3 loop: CASSSDSLNTEAFF. CDR3 coding DNA: TGCGCCAGCAGCTCGGACAGTTTGAACACTGAAGCTTTCTTT.

The V and J genes are TRBV7-2 and TRBJ2-5; unclear D gene. The CDR3 spans 13 residues. V was trimmed by 5 bases and J by 5 bases, leaving 12 bases between them. Germline V gene sequence: CDR1 SGHTA, CDR2 FQGNSA. The CDR3 sequence: CASSLSRPETQYF. The CDR3 region has the DNA TGTGCCAGCAGCCTATCGAGGCCGGAGACCCAGTACTTC.

In the case of this clone: The same CDR3 also results from other DNA sequences found in this sample. V gene TRBV6-5 combines with J gene TRBJ2-1; D possibly corresponds to TRBD2 (6 bases). The germline V and J ends were trimmed by 0 bases and 1 base, with 7 bases remaining between them. The length of the CDR3 is 15 residues. The germline gives CDR1 MNHEY, CDR2 SVGAGI. Written as DNA, the CDR3 is TGTGCCAGCAGTTACTCCCGGGGGTCCTACAATGAGCAGTTCTTC. It yields the protein CASSYSRGSYNEQFF.

The V and J genes are TRBV7-2 and TRBJ2-1; D remains unclear. CDR1 and CDR2 from the germline V gene are SGHTA and FQGNSA. The CDR3 is 13 residues long. V lost 5 bases to trimming and J lost 11 bases, with 16 bases between them. The chain's CDR3 is CASSHLKAAQQFF. The DNA of the CDR3 is TGTGCCAGCAGCCATCTCAAGGCAGCCCAGCAGTTCTTC.

In regard to this clone: The sample contains more than one DNA sequence encoding this CDR3. The rearrangement links TRBV28 to TRBJ2-7, with unresolved D. V dropped 2 bases and J dropped 1 base, with 9 bases sitting between them. Germline V gene data show CDR1 as MDHEN and CDR2 as SYDVKM. The CDR3 is made up of 14 amino acids. The DNA of the CDR3 is TGTGCCAGCAGTTTAGCAGGAAGTTCCTACGAGCAGTACTTC. Protein sequence: CASSLAGSSYEQYF. The full variable domain, rest sourced from reference TRBV28 and TRBJ2-7, is DVKVTQSSRYLVKRTGEKVFLECVQDMDHENMFWYRQDPGLGLRLIYFSYDVKMKEKGDIPEGYSVSREKKERFSLILESASTNQTSMYLCASSLAGSSYEQYFGPGTRLTVT.

J is TRBJ2-7 and V is TRBV10-3, with D unclear. Germline lookup yields CDR1 ENHRY and CDR2 SYGVKD. V lost 0 bases and J 6 bases, leaving 6 bases between the germline ends. This CDR3 has 12 residues. The CDR3 DNA reads as TGTGCCATCAGTGAGTCTGCTGCCGAGCAGTACTTC. Its translation is CAISESAAEQYF.

A note on this clone: The identical CDR3 is also encoded by other nucleotide sequences in the sample. V usage is TRBV5-1 and J usage is TRBJ1-1, with 7 bases lining up with TRBD1. Germline CDR1 is SGHRS and CDR2 is YFSETQ. The trim removed 4 bases at V and 4 bases at J, leaving 7 bases unmatched. The CDR3 runs 14 residues. CDR3 residues: CASSLDRVGTEAFF. CDR3 DNA: TGCGCCAGCAGCCTCGACAGGGTGGGCACTGAAGCTTTCTTT.

This clone came up once. This chain's CDR3 is CASSFLGQGATYGYTF. CDR3 nucleotide sequence: TGTGCCAGCAGCTTCCTAGGACAGGGGGCTACATATGGCTACACCTTC. The chain joins TRBV7-2 to TRBJ1-2; 11 bases fit TRBD1. After removal of 3 bases from V and 5 bases from J, the junction contained 8 bases not matched to a gene. The CDR3 is made up of 16 amino acids. Germline CDR1 SGHTA, CDR2 FQGNSA.

A remark on this clone: This sample also contains other DNA sequences that code for the same CDR3. The V call is TRBV28, the J call TRBJ1-2; the D gene is possibly TRBD1 (6 bases). The germline CDR1 and CDR2 sequences are MDHEN and SYDVKM. Trimming stripped 3 bases from V and 2 bases from J, with 10 bases between. The CDR3 runs to 14 residues. CDR3 coding DNA: TGTGCCAGCAGTTTGGGGGGCACGAACTATGGCTACACCTTC. Residues: CASSLGGTNYGYTF.

This clone was counted a single time. The V call is TRBV7-2, the J call TRBJ2-3; no definite D call. V shed 6 bases and J shed 0 bases, with 4 bases lying between them. CDR3 length equals 12 residues. The V gene's germline CDR1 is SGHTA and CDR2 FQGNSA. The CDR3 here is CASSYSTDTQYF. CDR3 DNA: TGTGCCAGCAGTTACAGCACAGATACGCAGTATTTT.

The chain couples TRBV5-1 to TRBJ2-5, with TRBD2 matching over 15 bases. CDR3 size: 17 residues. V dropped 4 bases and J dropped 4; count of bases not matched to a gene: 8. CDR1 is SGHRS, CDR2 YFSETQ, per germline. CDR3 nucleotide sequence: TGCGCCAGCAGCCCAACCGGGACTAGCGGGAGGTCAGAGACCCAGTACTTC. The encoded protein is CASSPTGTSGRSETQYF. Together with reference TRBV5-1 and TRBJ2-5, the CDR3 gives the full variable domain: KAGVTQTPRYLIKTRGQQVTLSCSPISGHRSVSWYQQTPGQGLQFLFEYFSETQRNKGNFPGRFSGRQFSNSRSEMNVSTLELGDSALYLCASSPTGTSGRSETQYFGPGTRLLVL.

The chain links TRBV6-1 to TRBJ2-1; D unresolved. V lost 5 bases, J lost 6 bases, and 8 bases lay in between. CDR3 length: 12 amino acids. The germline gives CDR1 MNHNS, CDR2 SASEGT. The CDR3: CASSPEVNEQFF. The CDR3 bases are TGTGCCAGCAGTCCAGAGGTCAATGAGCAGTTCTTC.

The chain couples TRBV2 to TRBJ2-3; D may be TRBD1 (6 bases). V was clipped by 6 bases and J by 5 bases, with 15 bases between them. The CDR3 has 14 amino acids. Germline V gene sequence: CDR1 SNHLY, CDR2 FYNNEI. The CDR3 DNA is TGTGCCAGCAGCATGACAGGTACCAAAGATACGCAGTATTTT. Translation: CASSMTGTKDTQYF.

Only one count was recorded for this clone. The chain recombines TRBV14 with TRBJ2-2; D is unclear. CDR1 SGHDN and CDR2 FVKESK come from the germline V gene. The CDR3 loop spans 14 amino acids. V lost 2 bases and J 0 bases, leaving 4 bases between the germline ends. In nucleotides, the CDR3 is TGTGCCAGCAGCCAACACGCGAACACCGGGGAGCTGTTTTTT. Its translation: CASSQHANTGELFF.